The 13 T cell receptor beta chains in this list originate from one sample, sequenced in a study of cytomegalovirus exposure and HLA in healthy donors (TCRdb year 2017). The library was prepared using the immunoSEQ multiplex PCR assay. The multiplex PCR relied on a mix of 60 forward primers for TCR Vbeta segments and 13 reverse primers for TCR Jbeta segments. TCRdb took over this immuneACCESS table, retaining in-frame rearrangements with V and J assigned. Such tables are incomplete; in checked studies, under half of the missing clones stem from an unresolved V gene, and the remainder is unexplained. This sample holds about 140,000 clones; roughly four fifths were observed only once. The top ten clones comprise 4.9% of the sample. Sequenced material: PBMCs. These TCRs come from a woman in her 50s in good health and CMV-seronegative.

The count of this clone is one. CDR3 loop: CASSERQTLYGYTF. CDR3 DNA sequence: TGCGCCAGCAGTGAACGACAAACCCTCTATGGCTACACCTTC. J is TRBJ1-2 and V is TRBV10-2, with D hard to call. Trimming left V 3 bases short and J 4 bases short, with 12 bases between. The CDR3 spans 14 residues. Germline CDR1 is WSHSY and CDR2 is SAAADI.

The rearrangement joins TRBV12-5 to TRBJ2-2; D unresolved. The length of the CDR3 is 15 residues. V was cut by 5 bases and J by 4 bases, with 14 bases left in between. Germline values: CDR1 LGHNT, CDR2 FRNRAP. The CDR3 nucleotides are TGTGCTAGTGGTCCCGAGGTTCGGGTCACCGGGGAGCTGTTTTTT. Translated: CASGPEVRVTGELFF.

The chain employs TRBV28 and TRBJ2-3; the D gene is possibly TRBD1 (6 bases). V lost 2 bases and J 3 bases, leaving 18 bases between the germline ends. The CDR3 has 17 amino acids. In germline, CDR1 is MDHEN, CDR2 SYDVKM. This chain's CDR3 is CASSLRFQGQLTDTQYF. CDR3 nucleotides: TGTGCCAGCAGTTTACGATTCCAGGGACAACTTACAGATACGCAGTATTTT.

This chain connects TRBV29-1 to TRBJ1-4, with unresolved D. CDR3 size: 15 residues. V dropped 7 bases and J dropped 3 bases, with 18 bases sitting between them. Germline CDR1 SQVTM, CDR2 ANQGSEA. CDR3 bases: TGCAGCGCCTCTCGAGCCGGGAGCTCTAATGAAAAACTGTTTTTT. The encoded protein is CSASRAGSSNEKLFF.

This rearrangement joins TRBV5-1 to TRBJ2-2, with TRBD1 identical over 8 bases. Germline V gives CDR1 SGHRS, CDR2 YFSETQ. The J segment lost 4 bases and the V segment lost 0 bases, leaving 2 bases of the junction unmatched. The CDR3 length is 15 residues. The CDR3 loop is CASSLGDRSTGELFF. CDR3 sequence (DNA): TGCGCCAGCAGCTTGGGGGACAGGTCCACCGGGGAGCTGTTTTTT.

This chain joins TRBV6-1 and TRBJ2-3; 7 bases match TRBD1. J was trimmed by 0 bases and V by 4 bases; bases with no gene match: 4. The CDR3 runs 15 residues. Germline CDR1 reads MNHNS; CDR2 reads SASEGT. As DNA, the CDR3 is TGTGCCAGCAGTGCGACAGGGTCTAGCACAGATACGCAGTATTTT. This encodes CASSATGSSTDTQYF.

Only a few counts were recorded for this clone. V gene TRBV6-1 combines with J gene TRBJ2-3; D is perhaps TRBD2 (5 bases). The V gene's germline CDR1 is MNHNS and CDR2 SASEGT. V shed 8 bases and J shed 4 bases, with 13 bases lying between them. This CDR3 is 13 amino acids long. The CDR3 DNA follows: TGTGCCAGCGTCCCCGTCGGGGCAGATACGCAGTATTTT. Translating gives CASVPVGADTQYF.

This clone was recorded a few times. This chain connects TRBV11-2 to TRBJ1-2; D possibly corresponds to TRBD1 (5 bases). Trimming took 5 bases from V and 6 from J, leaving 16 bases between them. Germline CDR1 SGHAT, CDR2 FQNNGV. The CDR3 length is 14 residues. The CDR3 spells CASSIPGHGNGYTF. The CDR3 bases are TGTGCCAGCAGCATACCAGGGCACGGAAATGGCTACACCTTC.

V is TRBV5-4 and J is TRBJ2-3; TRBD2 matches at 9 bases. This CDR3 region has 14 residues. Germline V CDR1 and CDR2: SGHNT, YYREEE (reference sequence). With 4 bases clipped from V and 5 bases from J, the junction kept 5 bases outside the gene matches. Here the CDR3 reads CASSPVAGVDTQYF. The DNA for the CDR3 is TGTGCCAGCAGCCCTGTAGCGGGGGTAGATACGCAGTATTTT.

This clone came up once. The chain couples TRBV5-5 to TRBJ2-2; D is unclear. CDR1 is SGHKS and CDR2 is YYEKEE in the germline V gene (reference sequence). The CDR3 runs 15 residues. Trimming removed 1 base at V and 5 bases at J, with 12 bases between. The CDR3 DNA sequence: TGTGCCAGCAGCTTGATGGGCCATAGGACCGGGGAGCTGTTTTTT. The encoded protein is CASSLMGHRTGELFF.

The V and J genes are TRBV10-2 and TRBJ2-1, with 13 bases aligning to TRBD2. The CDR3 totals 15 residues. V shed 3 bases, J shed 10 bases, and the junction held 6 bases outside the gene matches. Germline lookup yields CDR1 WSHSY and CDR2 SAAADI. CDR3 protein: CASSETSGGVGEQFF. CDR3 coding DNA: TGCGCCAGCAGTGAAACTAGCGGGGGGGTGGGCGAGCAGTTCTTC.

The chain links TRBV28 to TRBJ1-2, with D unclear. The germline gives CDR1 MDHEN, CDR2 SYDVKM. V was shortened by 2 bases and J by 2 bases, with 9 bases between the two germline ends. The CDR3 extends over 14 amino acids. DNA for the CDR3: TGTGCCAGCAGTTTACTAGTACCCAACTATGGCTACACCTTC. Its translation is CASSLLVPNYGYTF.

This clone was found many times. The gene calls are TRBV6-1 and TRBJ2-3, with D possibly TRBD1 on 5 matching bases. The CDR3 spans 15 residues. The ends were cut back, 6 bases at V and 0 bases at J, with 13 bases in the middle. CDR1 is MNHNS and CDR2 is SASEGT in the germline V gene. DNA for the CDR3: TGTGCCAGCAGGATGCAGGGTGGAAGCACAGATACGCAGTATTTT. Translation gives CASRMQGGSTDTQYF.